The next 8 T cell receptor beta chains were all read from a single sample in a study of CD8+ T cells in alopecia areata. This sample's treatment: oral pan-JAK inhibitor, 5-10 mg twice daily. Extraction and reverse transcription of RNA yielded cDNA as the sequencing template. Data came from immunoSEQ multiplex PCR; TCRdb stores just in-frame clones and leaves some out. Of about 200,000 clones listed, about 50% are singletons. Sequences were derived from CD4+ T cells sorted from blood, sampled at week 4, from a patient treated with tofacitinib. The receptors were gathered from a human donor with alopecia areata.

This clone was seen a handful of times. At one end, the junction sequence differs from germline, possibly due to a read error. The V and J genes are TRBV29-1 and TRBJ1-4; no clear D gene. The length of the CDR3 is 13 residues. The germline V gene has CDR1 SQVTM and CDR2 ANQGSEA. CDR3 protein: CSAEDATNEKLFF. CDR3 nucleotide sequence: TGCAGCGCTGAAGATGCAACTAATGAAAAACTGTTTTTT. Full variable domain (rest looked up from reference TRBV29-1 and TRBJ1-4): SAVISQKPSRDICQRGTSLTIQCQVDSQVTMMFWYRQQPGQSLTLIATANQGSEATYESGFVIDKFPISRPNLTFSTLTVSNMSPEDSSIYLCSAEDATNEKLFFGSGTQLSVL.

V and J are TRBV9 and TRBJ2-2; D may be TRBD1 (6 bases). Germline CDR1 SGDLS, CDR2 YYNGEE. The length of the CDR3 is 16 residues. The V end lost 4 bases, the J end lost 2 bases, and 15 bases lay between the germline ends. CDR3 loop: CASSLFRDTNTGELFF. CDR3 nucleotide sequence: TGTGCCAGCAGCCTCTTCCGGGACACAAACACCGGGGAGCTGTTTTTT.

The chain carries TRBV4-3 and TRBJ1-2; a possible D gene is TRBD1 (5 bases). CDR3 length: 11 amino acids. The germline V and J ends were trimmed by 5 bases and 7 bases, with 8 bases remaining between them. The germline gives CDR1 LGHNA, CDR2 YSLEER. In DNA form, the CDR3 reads TGCGCCAGCAGCGGGGCTTCTGGCTACACCTTC. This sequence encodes CASSGASGYTF.

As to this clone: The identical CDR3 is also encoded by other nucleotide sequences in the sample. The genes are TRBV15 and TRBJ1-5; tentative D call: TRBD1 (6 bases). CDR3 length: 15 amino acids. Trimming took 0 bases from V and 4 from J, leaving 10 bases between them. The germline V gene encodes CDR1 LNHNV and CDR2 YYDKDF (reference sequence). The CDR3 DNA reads TGTGCCACCAGCAGAGATCAAGGGGGGAATCAGCCCCAGCATTTT. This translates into CATSRDQGGNQPQHF.

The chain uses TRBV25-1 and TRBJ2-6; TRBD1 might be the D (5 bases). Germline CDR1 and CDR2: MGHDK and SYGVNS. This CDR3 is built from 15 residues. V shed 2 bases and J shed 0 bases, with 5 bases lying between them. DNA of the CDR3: TGTGCCAGCAGTGAACAGGGCTCTGGGGCCAACGTCCTGACTTTC. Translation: CASSEQGSGANVLTF.

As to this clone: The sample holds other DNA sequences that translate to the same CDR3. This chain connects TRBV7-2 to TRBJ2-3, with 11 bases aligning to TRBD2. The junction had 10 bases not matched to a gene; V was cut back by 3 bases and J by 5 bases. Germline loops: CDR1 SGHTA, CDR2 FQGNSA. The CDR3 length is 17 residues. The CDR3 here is CASSLELAGGPGDTQYF. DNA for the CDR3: TGTGCCAGCAGCTTGGAGCTAGCGGGGGGCCCGGGAGATACGCAGTATTTT.

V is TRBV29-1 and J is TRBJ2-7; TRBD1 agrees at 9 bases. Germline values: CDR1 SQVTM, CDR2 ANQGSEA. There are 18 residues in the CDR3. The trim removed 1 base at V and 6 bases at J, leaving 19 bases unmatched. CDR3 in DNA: TGCAGCGTTGAAGCACCATTTTTAACGGGACAGGGAGTTGGCGAGCAGTACTTC. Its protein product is CSVEAPFLTGQGVGEQYF.

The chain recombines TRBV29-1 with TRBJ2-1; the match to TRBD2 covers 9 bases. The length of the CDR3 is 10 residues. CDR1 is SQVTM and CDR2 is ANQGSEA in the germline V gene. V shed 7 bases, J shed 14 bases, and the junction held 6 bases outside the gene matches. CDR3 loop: CSAQAGGKFF. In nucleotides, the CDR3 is TGCAGCGCACAAGCGGGGGGCAAGTTCTTC.